The source of this T cell receptor (beta chain) is a study of CD8 T cells in Susac syndrome. With random hexamers, roughly 0.45 to 1 ug RNA was reverse transcribed. The authors amplified TCR beta CDR3 across 54 Vbeta and 13 Jbeta using immunoSEQ multiplex PCR. One entry per CDR3 protein results from TCRdb running MiXCR on the immunoSEQ multiplex PCR reads. This table has some 140,000 distinct CDR3 sequences, around 86% appearing once. This CDR3 has 14 amino acids. V gave up 4 bases and J gave up 7 bases, with 13 bases separating them. The germline V gene has CDR1 KGHDR and CDR2 SFDVKD. TCR beta sequencing covered blood CD8+ and CD4+ T cells. Those who served as multiple sclerosis controls were treatment-naive patients with stable or active relapsing-remitting disease. Negative isolation was applied to CD8+ and CD4+ T cells, and FACS enrichment was applied to TEMRA cells.

The chain employs TRBV24-1 and TRBJ2-1, with D perhaps matching TRBD2 (6 bases). The specimen was CD8+ T cells from PBMCs. This TCR was sampled from a human donor with multiple sclerosis. The CDR3 here is CATSEVGSRNEQFF. The CDR3 DNA sequence: TGTGCCACCAGTGAAGTCGGGAGTCGGAATGAGCAGTTCTTC.